This T cell receptor (beta chain) came from a study of metastatic and nonmetastatic thyroid tumors. Study overall: For malignant and benign thyroid patients, tumor or nodule tissue and blood were the sources whose repertoires were compared.

Turning to this clone: The antigen is not known.

The V segment lost 5 bases and the J segment 0 bases; nucleotides outside the gene matches: 13. Germline assignment: CDR1 MNHEY and CDR2 SMNVEV (reference sequence). The CDR3 has 18 amino acids. Under the authors' procedure: A classifier of distant metastasis in papillary thyroid cancer was built from CDR3 differences (across clinicopathological groups). TCRdb re-processed the PCR reads through MiXCR. V and J calls and clone size were set by TCRdb, not the authors. The sample shows about 69,000 clones, 13% to 15% of them seen only once. Thyroid surgery took place with no prior treatment in any patient. Regarding the study as a whole: In blood and tumor, TCR beta diversity was reportedly significantly higher in malignant thyroid tumors than in benign nodules.

The clonotype originates from a male donor with papillary thyroid cancer or a benign thyroid nodule (not recorded which). Some clones in this sample may be carry-over from other donors' samples. This chain links TRBV27 with TRBJ2-7; TRBD2 matches at 10 bases. The sample was blood. CDR3 sequence (DNA): TGTGCCAGCAGTCCCGGGACTAGCGTCCTCCTTATCTCCTACGAGCAGTACTTC. Amino acid sequence: CASSPGTSVLLISYEQYF.